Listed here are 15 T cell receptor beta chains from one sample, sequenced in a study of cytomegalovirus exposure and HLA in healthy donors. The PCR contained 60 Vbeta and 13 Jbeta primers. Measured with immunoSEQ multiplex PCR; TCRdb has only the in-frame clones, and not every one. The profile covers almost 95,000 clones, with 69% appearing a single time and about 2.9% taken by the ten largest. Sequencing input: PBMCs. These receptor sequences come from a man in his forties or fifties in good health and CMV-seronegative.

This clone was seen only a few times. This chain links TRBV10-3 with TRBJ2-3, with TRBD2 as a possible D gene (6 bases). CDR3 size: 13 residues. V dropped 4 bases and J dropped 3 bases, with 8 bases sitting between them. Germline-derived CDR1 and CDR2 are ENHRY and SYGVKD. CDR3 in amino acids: CAISAAGTDTQYF. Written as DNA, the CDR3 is TGTGCCATCAGTGCGGCGGGAACAGATACGCAGTATTTT.

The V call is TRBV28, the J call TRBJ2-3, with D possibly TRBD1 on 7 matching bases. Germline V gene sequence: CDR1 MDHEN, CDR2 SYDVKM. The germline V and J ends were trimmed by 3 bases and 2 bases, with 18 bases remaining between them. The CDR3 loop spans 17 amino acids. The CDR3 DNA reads TGTGCCAGCAGTTTCCCCGGGACAGCGGGCCTCACAGATACGCAGTATTTT. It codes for CASSFPGTAGLTDTQYF.

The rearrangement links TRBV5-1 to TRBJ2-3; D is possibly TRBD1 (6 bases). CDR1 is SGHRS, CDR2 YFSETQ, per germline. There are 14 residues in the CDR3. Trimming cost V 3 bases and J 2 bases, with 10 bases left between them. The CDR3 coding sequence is TGCGCCAGCAGCTACGGGACATTCACAGATACGCAGTATTTT. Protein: CASSYGTFTDTQYF.

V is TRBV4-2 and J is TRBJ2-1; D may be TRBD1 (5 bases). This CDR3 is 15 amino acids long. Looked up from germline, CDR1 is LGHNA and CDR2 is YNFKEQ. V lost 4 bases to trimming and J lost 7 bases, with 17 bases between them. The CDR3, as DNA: TGTGCCAGCAGCCTTCGCAGGGATTTCGAAAATGAGCAGTTCTTC. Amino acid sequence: CASSLRRDFENEQFF.

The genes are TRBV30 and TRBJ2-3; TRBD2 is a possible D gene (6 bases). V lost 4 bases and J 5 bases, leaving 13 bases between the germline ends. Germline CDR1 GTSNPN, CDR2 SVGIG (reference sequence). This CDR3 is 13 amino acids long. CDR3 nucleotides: TGTGCCTGGAACGGAGGGAACAGAGATACGCAGTATTTT. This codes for CAWNGGNRDTQYF.

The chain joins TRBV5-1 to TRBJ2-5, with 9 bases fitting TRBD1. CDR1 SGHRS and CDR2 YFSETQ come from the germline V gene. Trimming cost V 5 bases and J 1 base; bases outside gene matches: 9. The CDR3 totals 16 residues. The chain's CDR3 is CASSLSPGQGQETQYF. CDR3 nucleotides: TGCGCCAGCAGTCTTTCCCCGGGACAGGGCCAAGAGACCCAGTACTTC.

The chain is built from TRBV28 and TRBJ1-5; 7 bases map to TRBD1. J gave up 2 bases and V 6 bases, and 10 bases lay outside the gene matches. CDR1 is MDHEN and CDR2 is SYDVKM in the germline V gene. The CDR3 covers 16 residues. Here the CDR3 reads CASRPTGWSGNQPQHF. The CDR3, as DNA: TGTGCCAGCAGACCGACAGGGTGGTCGGGCAATCAGCCCCAGCATTTT.

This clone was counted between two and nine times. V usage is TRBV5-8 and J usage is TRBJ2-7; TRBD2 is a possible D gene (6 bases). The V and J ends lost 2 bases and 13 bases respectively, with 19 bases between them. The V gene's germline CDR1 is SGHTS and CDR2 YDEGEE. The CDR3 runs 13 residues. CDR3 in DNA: TGTGCCAGCAGCTTACCGGACGGAGGAGGGGAATACTTC. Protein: CASSLPDGGGEYF.

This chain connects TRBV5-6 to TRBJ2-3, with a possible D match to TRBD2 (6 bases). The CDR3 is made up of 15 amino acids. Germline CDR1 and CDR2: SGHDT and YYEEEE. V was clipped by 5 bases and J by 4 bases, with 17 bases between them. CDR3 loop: CASREEGPRADTQYF. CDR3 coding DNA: TGTGCCAGCAGGGAGGAGGGACCGAGAGCAGATACGCAGTATTTT.

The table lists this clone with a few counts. CDR3 amino acids: CASGGTAGANVLTF. In nucleotides, the CDR3 is TGTGCCAGCGGCGGGACAGCAGGGGCCAACGTCCTGACTTTC. V usage is TRBV2 and J usage is TRBJ2-6; D may be TRBD1 (7 bases). The CDR3 is 14 amino acids. Trimming removed 8 bases from V and 4 bases from J, with 12 bases in between. Germline V gene lookup returns CDR1 SNHLY and CDR2 FYNNEI.

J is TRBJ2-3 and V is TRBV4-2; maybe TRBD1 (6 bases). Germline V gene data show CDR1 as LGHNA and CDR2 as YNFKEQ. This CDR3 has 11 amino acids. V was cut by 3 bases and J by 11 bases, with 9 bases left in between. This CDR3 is CASSHGQQQYF. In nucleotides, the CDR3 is TGTGCCAGCAGCCACGGACAGCAGCAGTATTTT.

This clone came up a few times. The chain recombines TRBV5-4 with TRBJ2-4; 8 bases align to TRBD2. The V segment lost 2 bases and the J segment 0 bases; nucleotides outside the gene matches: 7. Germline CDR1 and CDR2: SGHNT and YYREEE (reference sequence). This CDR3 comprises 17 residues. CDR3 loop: CASSLSGGNIAKNIQYF. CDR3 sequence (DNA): TGTGCCAGCAGCTTATCGGGAGGGAACATAGCCAAAAACATTCAGTACTTC. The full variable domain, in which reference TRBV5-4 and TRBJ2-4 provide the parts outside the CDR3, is ETGVTQSPTHLIKTRGQQVTLRCSSQSGHNTVSWYQQALGQGPQFIFQYYREEENGRGNFPPRFSGLQFPNYSSELNVNALELDDSALYLCASSLSGGNIAKNIQYFGAGTRLSVL.

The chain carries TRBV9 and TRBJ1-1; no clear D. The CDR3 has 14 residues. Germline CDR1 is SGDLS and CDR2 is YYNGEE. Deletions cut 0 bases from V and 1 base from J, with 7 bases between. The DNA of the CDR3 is TGTGCCAGCAGCGTAGACTCGCCGAACACTGAAGCTTTCTTT. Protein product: CASSVDSPNTEAFF.

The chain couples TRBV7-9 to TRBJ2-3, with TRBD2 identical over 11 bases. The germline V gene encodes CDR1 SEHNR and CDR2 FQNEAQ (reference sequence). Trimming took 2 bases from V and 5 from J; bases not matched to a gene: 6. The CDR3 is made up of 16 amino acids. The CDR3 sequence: CASSLIAGGPGDTQYF. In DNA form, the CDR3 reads TGTGCCAGCAGCTTAATAGCGGGGGGGCCCGGAGATACGCAGTATTTT.

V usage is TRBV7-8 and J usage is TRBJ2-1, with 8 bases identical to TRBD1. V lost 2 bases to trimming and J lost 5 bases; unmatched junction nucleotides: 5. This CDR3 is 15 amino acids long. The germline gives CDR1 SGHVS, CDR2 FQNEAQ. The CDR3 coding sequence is TGTGCCAGCAGCTTACTCCAGGGGGCCCACAATGAGCAGTTCTTC. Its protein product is CASSLLQGAHNEQFF.